Listed here is a single TCR beta chain. This sample is drawn from a study of TIL therapy for anti-PD-1-resistant metastatic lung cancer. Study details: Most patients had lung adenocarcinoma; several tumors were EGFR-mutant, two ALK-rearranged; half smoked currently or formerly. By whole-exome sequencing, median non-synonymous tumor mutation burden was roughly 1.4 mutations per megabase.

From germline, CDR1 is MRHNA and CDR2 SNTAGT. The CDR3 runs to 13 residues. V lost 4 bases and J 1 base, leaving 7 bases between the germline ends. The time point here: pre-treatment sample, taken before nivolumab and TIL therapy. Sequencing used immunoSEQ v3. Assay used: immunoSEQ multiplex PCR; TCRdb lists only in-frame clones, some missing. The sample shows about 60,000 clones, roughly 84% of them seen only once. The V gene is TRBV6-4, the J gene TRBJ1-1, with D unclear. Sequencing was performed on blood, taken at baseline. This sequence was found in a person aged 25-85 years with non-small cell lung cancer. CDR3 sequence (DNA): TGTGCCAGCAGTGTAGAACCGAACACTGAAGCTTTCTTT. This gives the protein CASSVEPNTEAFF.